Listed below are T cell receptor beta chains from one sample, sequenced in a study of T cells in Graves' hyperthyroidism and ophthalmopathy. One entry per CDR3 protein results from TCRdb running MiXCR on the multiplex PCR reads. The table records 490,000 or so distinct CDR3 sequences, 46% of them present only once. Sequences were obtained from peripheral blood or thyroid tissue (not recorded which). The receptor source for this set is an adult woman with Graves' disease, either hyperthyroidism or ophthalmopathy (not recorded which). CDR3s leave out the opening cysteine and the closing phenylalanine or tryptophan. Clone size appears in some rows only: once, few, many, or a class for an expanded clone.

clone_size	v_call	j_call	cdr3_aa
many	TRBV20-1	TRBJ2-7	SASHRAIYEQY
.	TRBV15	TRBJ1-2	ATSGRSGRRDGYT
.	TRBV10-3	TRBJ1-5	ATRKEEYSNQPQH
once	TRBV29-1	TRBJ2-7	SVVRGGVEQY
few	TRBV7-2	TRBJ2-5	ATQEGQY
.	TRBV14	TRBJ2-2	ASSQVSTGTGELF
.	TRBV13	TRBJ1-2	ASSFGRAKDYGYT
few	TRBV10-3	TRBJ2-7	AISPGLAADLSYEQY
.	TRBV7-6	TRBJ1-1	ASSLKNTGDTEAF
.	TRBV6-2/TRBV6-3	.	ASRGHRRDQETQF
.	TRBV13	TRBJ2-7	ASSLELRDEQY
few	TRBV2	TRBJ2-6	ASRDRGRRTGANVLT
.	TRBV13	TRBJ2-5	ASSLVAGGQFRETQY
.	TRBV4-2	TRBJ1-4	ASSQGTRSRAVEKLF
many	TRBV5-1	TRBJ1-1	ASSPQGHHTEAF
.	TRBV10-3	TRBJ1-1	AISVDPEDTEAF
.	TRBV20-1	TRBJ1-1	SASEERIVTEAF
few	TRBV7-8	TRBJ1-2	ASTAGRLMGGYT
few	TRBV6-2/TRBV6-3	TRBJ1-6	ASSATTAYNSPLH
.	TRBV20-1	TRBJ1-2	SASAETDRGYT
.	TRBV5-1	TRBJ1-2	ASSFTGGDT
.	TRBV10-3	TRBJ2-7	AIGQGYEQY
.	TRBV9	TRBJ1-3	ARAYRLSGNTIY
.	TRBV2	TRBJ2-7	ASSVSVFEQY
few	TRBV7-2	TRBJ1-6	ASRKRQGLDSPLH
.	TRBV7-2	TRBJ2-7	ASSSRDRAPHEQY
.	TRBV29-1	TRBJ2-3	TSSLTDTQY
.	TRBV2	TRBJ2-3	ASSGAVWDTQY
.	TRBV19	TRBJ2-2	ASTLGPGGTGELF
.	TRBV29-1	TRBJ1-5	SSPSQASQPQH
.	TRBV6-1	TRBJ1-1	ASSEWAGQRNTEAF
.	TRBV5-1	TRBJ1-1	ASSLAPAF
many	TRBV20-1	TRBJ1-6	SARGGSFRGNSPLH
.	TRBV24-1	TRBJ2-2	ATSDPGTGGVGELV
.	TRBV15	TRBJ1-6	ATSSDTTGLGSPLH
once	TRBV9	TRBJ2-7	ASSVEPTSEQY
.	TRBV9	TRBJ1-6	ASSAGDGNSPLH